This is a list of T cell receptor beta chains from one sample in a study of blood T cells in healthy people across ages. TCRdb fed the 5' RACE reads into MiXCR, producing one record per CDR3 protein. The data show 550,000 to 700,000 distinct CDR3 sequences, 25% to 30% seen once. The sample consisted of blood. These receptors were collected from a woman aged 70-85 years in good health. The CDR3 runs from the conserved cysteine through the conserved F or W. A D gene is named only where the DNA matches it firmly. Rows may omit the clone size; those that give it use once, few, many or a size class.

D gene,CDR3 length,V gene,J gene,clone size,CDR3 protein,CDR3 DNA
TRBD2,14,TRBV6-5,TRBJ2-3,once,CASNNGDYGDTQYF,TGTGCCAGCAACAACGGGGACTACGGAGATACGCAGTATTTT
.,18,TRBV7-2,TRBJ1-6,.,CASSFGGAAGSYNSPLHF,TGTGCCAGCAGCTTTGGGGGGGCGGCCGGCTCCTATAATTCACCCCTCCACTTT
.,15,TRBV7-2,TRBJ2-1,few,CASSWRTRDAGEQFF,TGTGCCAGCAGCTGGCGGACACGGGACGCCGGTGAGCAGTTCTTC
.,15,TRBV18,TRBJ2-7,.,CASSPTRGTPNEQYF,TGTGCCAGCTCACCCACTAGGGGTACCCCCAACGAGCAGTACTTC
.,14,TRBV9,TRBJ1-1,many,CASSVAGLNTEAFF,TGTGCCAGCAGCGTAGCCGGACTCAACACTGAAGCTTTCTTT
TRBD1,13,TRBV2,TRBJ1-2,.,CASSKDRNYGYTF,TGTGCCAGCAGCAAGGACAGGAACTATGGCTACACCTTC
.,17,TRBV20-1,TRBJ1-1,.,CSAREATGRVGYTEAFF,TGCAGTGCTAGAGAGGCCACAGGGCGGGTCGGGTACACTGAAGCTTTCTTT
.,16,TRBV7-2,TRBJ2-5,few,CASSSNSGPPVKTQYF,TGTGCCAGCAGCTCAAACTCCGGCCCCCCGGTGAAGACCCAGTACTTC
.,16,TRBV12-3/TRBV12-4,TRBJ1-5,.,CASSLGGRRGNQPQHF,TGTGCCAGCAGTTTAGGGGGCAGGAGGGGCAATCAGCCCCAGCATTTT
TRBD2,19,TRBV27,TRBJ2-1,few,CASSSSGGSGEGSYNEQFF,TGTGCCAGCAGTTCCTCGGGTGGTAGCGGGGAGGGCTCCTACAATGAGCAGTTCTTC
TRBD1,14,TRBV27,TRBJ1-1,.,CASSLYRGISEAFF,TGTGCCAGCAGTTTATACAGGGGGATTTCTGAAGCTTTCTTT
TRBD1,11,TRBV10-3,TRBJ1-2,few,CATRQGGGYTF,TGTGCCACCCGACAGGGGGGCGGCTACACCTTC
.,11,TRBV12-5,TRBJ2-7,few,CASGSVGEQYF,TGTGCTAGTGGTTCGGTTGGGGAGCAGTACTTC
.,14,TRBV11-2,TRBJ2-5,.,CASSSQLGEETQYF,TGTGCCAGCAGCTCCCAGTTAGGAGAAGAGACCCAGTACTTC
.,13,TRBV12-5,TRBJ1-1,.,CARDVIKNTEAFF,TGTGCTAGGGACGTTATAAAGAACACTGAAGCTTTCTTT
.,14,TRBV5-5,TRBJ1-2,.,CASSLEAQGGGYTF,TGTGCCAGCAGCTTGGAGGCACAGGGAGGTGGCTACACCTTC
.,12,TRBV29-1,TRBJ1-2,once,CSVSAGVYGYTF,TGCAGCGTTTCCGCGGGGGTATATGGCTACACCTTC
TRBD1,14,TRBV29-1,TRBJ2-3,few,CSVGGQGGTDTQYF,TGCAGCGTTGGAGGACAGGGGGGCACAGATACGCAGTATTTT
.,14,TRBV7-2,TRBJ2-4,few,CASSSGTASNIQYF,TGTGCCAGCAGCTCCGGGACGGCCTCAAACATTCAGTACTTC
.,15,TRBV18,TRBJ2-3,few,CASPLLNRDQDTQYF,TGTGCCAGCCCACTCCTAAACAGGGATCAAGATACGCAGTATTTT
TRBD2,16,TRBV27,TRBJ2-4,.,CASRPGRGIAKNIQYF,TGTGCCAGCAGGCCAGGGAGGGGAATAGCCAAAAACATTCAGTACTTC
.,17,TRBV27,TRBJ1-2,.,CASSSINTGTFIWGYTF,TGTGCCAGCAGTTCTATTAATACCGGGACATTCATATGGGGCTACACCTTC
.,13,TRBV20-1,TRBJ1-1,.,CSALQGWDTEAFF,TGCAGTGCTTTACAAGGATGGGACACTGAAGCTTTCTTT
.,14,TRBV20-1,TRBJ1-3,.,CSASLSGSGNTIYF,TGCAGTGCCAGCCTCAGCGGATCTGGAAACACCATATATTTT
.,12,TRBV20-1,TRBJ1-1,.,CSATRTQGEAFF,TGCAGTGCTACCAGAACCCAGGGTGAAGCTTTCTTT
.,12,TRBV29-1,TRBJ1-5,many,CSVGGGDQPQHF,TGCAGCGTTGGAGGGGGAGATCAGCCCCAGCATTTT
.,14,TRBV5-1,TRBJ1-4,.,CASSRGRDGEKLFF,TGCGCCAGCTCCCGGGGCAGGGATGGCGAAAAACTGTTTTTT
.,16,TRBV12-3/TRBV12-4,TRBJ1-4,few,CASSPRGSNEGEKLFF,TGTGCCAGCAGTCCCCGGGGGAGTAATGAGGGTGAAAAACTGTTTTTT
TRBD1,15,TRBV7-9,TRBJ1-4,few,CASSLDRVPNEKLFF,TGTGCCAGCAGTCTAGACAGGGTCCCTAATGAAAAACTGTTTTTT
TRBD2,15,TRBV7-2,TRBJ2-5,.,CASSFYSGGQETQYF,TGTGCCAGCAGCTTTTATAGCGGGGGCCAAGAGACCCAGTACTTC
.,14,TRBV7-2,TRBJ2-7,few,CASSLKAQLYEQYF,TGTGCCAGCAGCCTGAAAGCCCAGCTCTACGAGCAGTACTTC
.,16,TRBV4-3,TRBJ1-6,.,CASSQEAQGYNSPLHF,TGCGCCAGCAGCCAAGAAGCTCAGGGATATAATTCACCCCTCCACTTT
.,12,TRBV4-3,TRBJ1-2,.,CASSRLGYGYTF,TGCGCCAGCAGCCGTCTAGGCTATGGCTACACCTTC
.,11,TRBV7-8,TRBJ1-2,few,CAEWTGGGYTF,TGTGCCGAGTGGACGGGAGGCGGCTACACCTTC
TRBD1,14,TRBV2,TRBJ1-4,few,CASRLQGANEKLFF,TGTGCCAGCAGGTTACAGGGGGCTAATGAAAAACTGTTTTTT
.,11,TRBV29-1,TRBJ2-5,.,CSAGLQETQYF,TGCAGCGCTGGGCTACAAGAGACCCAGTACTTC
.,13,TRBV24-1,TRBJ1-1,many,CATREQRNTEAFF,TGTGCCACCCGTGAACAGAGGAACACTGAAGCTTTCTTT
TRBD1,16,TRBV20-1,TRBJ2-1,few,CSATDSGGGSYNEQFF,TGCAGTGCTACCGATTCAGGGGGCGGCTCCTACAATGAGCAGTTCTTC
.,15,TRBV7-3,TRBJ2-1,few,CASSLNLVSNSEQFF,TGTGCCAGCAGCTTAAATTTGGTCAGTAACAGTGAGCAGTTCTTC
TRBD1,15,TRBV18,TRBJ1-1,.,CASSPSWTGETEAFF,TGTGCCAGCTCACCCTCCTGGACAGGGGAAACTGAAGCTTTCTTT
.,17,TRBV4-1,TRBJ1-2,few,CASSQAGRPDSQRGYTF,TGCGCCAGCAGCCAAGCGGGCCGTCCGGACAGCCAGAGAGGCTACACCTTC
.,16,TRBV4-1,TRBJ1-4,few,CASSQDEVHSGAQLFF,TGCGCCAGCAGCCAAGACGAGGTGCATTCCGGGGCACAACTGTTTTTT
.,13,TRBV2,TRBJ2-1,few,CASKQGIHNEQFF,TGTGCCAGCAAGCAAGGGATCCACAATGAGCAGTTCTTC
.,14,TRBV7-3,TRBJ2-1,few,CASSLTWSGGEQFF,TGTGCCAGCAGCTTAACTTGGTCAGGTGGTGAGCAGTTCTTC
TRBD2,15,TRBV11-2,TRBJ2-5,few,CASSSLAGEQETQYF,TGTGCCAGCAGCTCACTAGCGGGCGAACAAGAGACCCAGTACTTC
.,16,TRBV15,TRBJ2-1,.,CATSRPGMGAYNEQFF,TGTGCCACCAGCAGACCGGGGATGGGGGCCTACAATGAGCAGTTCTTC